The 24 T cell receptor beta chains reported below all come from one sample, sequenced in a study of Graves' ophthalmopathy and Graves' hyperthyroidism. Amplifying from RNA transcripts, the study obtained TCR beta CDR3 regions. Investigators did first-round RT-PCR with HTBI primers, then second-round multiplex PCR. In TCRdb, the multiplex PCR reads were re-called with MiXCR into one record per CDR3 protein. The sample lists some 370,000 distinct CDR3 sequences, roughly a sixth occurring once. Sequencing used peripheral blood. These receptor sequences come from an adult woman with stable Graves' hyperthyroidism.

The V gene is TRBV18, the J gene TRBJ2-7; 9 bases match TRBD1. Germline CDR1 KGHSH, CDR2 LQKENI. Trimming at V came to 3 bases and at J to 6 bases, leaving 6 bases not matched to a gene. The CDR3 contains 14 residues. CDR3 protein: CASSPGQGGVEQYF. The CDR3 bases are TGTGCCAGCTCACCGGGACAGGGAGGGGTCGAGCAGTACTTC.

Many counts were recorded for this clonotype. This chain uses TRBV20-1 with TRBJ2-5; 9 nucleotides match TRBD2. With 0 bases clipped from V and 5 bases from J, the junction kept 4 bases outside the gene matches. Germline V gene sequence: CDR1 DFQATT, CDR2 SNEGSKA (reference sequence). This CDR3 has 14 residues. For the CDR3, the DNA is TGCAGTGCTAGAGATCCTAGCGGGACGGAGACCCAGTACTTC. It specifies CSARDPSGTETQYF.

This clonotype has at least ten counts. The rearrangement uses TRBV12-3 or TRBV12-4 and TRBJ2-7; 9 positions match TRBD1. This CDR3 contains 16 residues. After removal of 5 bases from V and 3 bases from J, the junction contained 11 bases not matched to a gene. DNA for the CDR3: TGTGCCAGCAGTCCCCGTGGGGGGACAGGGAACTACGAGCAGTACTTC. Its protein is CASSPRGGTGNYEQYF.

This clonotype was counted ten times or more. This chain uses TRBV28 with TRBJ2-5; D uncertain. From germline, CDR1 is MDHEN and CDR2 SYDVKM. CDR3 length equals 16 residues. V dropped 9 bases and J dropped 2 bases, with 22 bases sitting between them. CDR3 region: CASTKSDGKIQETQYF. The CDR3 bases are TGTGCCAGTACCAAGAGCGATGGGAAAATACAAGAGACCCAGTACTTC.

The V gene is TRBV12-3 or TRBV12-4, the J gene TRBJ2-5; 10 nucleotides line up with TRBD2. J gave up 6 bases and V 6 bases, and 10 bases lay outside the gene matches. The CDR3 is 15 amino acids. This CDR3 is CASSRSSGRRKTQYF. The CDR3 DNA reads TGTGCCAGCAGCCGAAGTAGCGGGAGGAGGAAGACCCAGTACTTC.

This clonotype was found many times. This chain uses TRBV19 with TRBJ1-2; D gene ambiguous. V gave up 5 bases and J gave up 4 bases, with 14 bases separating them. Per the germline V gene, CDR1 is LNHDA and CDR2 is SQIVND (reference sequence). The CDR3 covers 14 residues. CDR3 residues: CASSLRSLIYGYTF. The CDR3 nucleotides read TGTGCCAGTAGTCTCCGGTCCCTGATCTATGGCTACACCTTC.

As regards this clonotype: Germline is not matched at one junction end, which may reflect a read error. The CDR3 coding sequence is TGTGCCAGCCGTGAAGCGGTAACAGGCGGCTACACCTTC. It yields the protein CASREAVTGGYTF. This chain joins TRBV2 and TRBJ1-2, with D possibly TRBD1 on 5 matching bases. Per the germline V gene, CDR1 is SNHLY and CDR2 is FYNNEI. The CDR3 has 13 amino acids.

This clonotype was counted ten times or more. The rearrangement uses TRBV5-5 and TRBJ2-7, with D uncertain. This CDR3 is 14 amino acids long. The germline V and J ends were trimmed by 6 bases and 6 bases, with 19 bases remaining between them. CDR1 is SGHKS and CDR2 is YYEKEE in the germline V gene (reference sequence). The CDR3 coding sequence is TGTGCCAGCATGCTTGGGCGAGTGGGCGGCGAGCAGTACTTC. It yields the protein CASMLGRVGGEQYF. Using reference TRBV5-5 and TRBJ2-7 for the parts outside the CDR3, the full variable domain is DAGVTQSPTHLIKTRGQQVTLRCSPISGHKSVSWYQQVLGQGPQFIFQYYEKEERGRGNFPDRFSARQFPNYSSELNVNALLLGDSALYLCASMLGRVGGEQYFGPGTRLTVT.

This clonotype was counted at least ten times. The CDR3 DNA follows: TGTGCCAGCAGTTGGACGGACTATGGCTACACCTTC. This codes for CASSWTDYGYTF. The rearrangement joins TRBV6-5 to TRBJ1-2; D is unresolved. Germline loops: CDR1 MNHEY, CDR2 SVGAGI. There are 12 residues in the CDR3. V was shortened by 4 bases and J by 3 bases, with 6 bases between the two germline ends.

This clonotype was recorded many times. V and J are TRBV7-8 and TRBJ2-5; D is unclear. The V gene lost 3 bases and the J gene lost 1 base, with 6 bases spanning the gap. CDR3 size: 13 residues. Germline CDR1 reads SGHVS; CDR2 reads FQNEAQ. The CDR3 region is CASSFLPQETQYF. The CDR3 bases are TGTGCCAGCAGCTTCTTGCCCCAAGAGACCCAGTACTTC.

Ten or more counts support this clonotype. The CDR3: CASSYRTGLYGYTF. In nucleotides, the CDR3 is TGTGCCAGCAGCTACCGGACAGGACTCTATGGCTACACCTTC. V gene TRBV12-3 or TRBV12-4 combines with J gene TRBJ1-2; 7 nucleotides agree with TRBD1. The CDR3 runs 14 residues. The J segment lost 4 bases and the V segment lost 6 bases, leaving 8 bases of the junction unmatched.

This rearrangement joins TRBV2 to TRBJ1-5; D is unclear. The CDR3 runs to 15 residues. V lost 4 bases and J 2 bases, leaving 12 bases between the germline ends. In germline, CDR1 is SNHLY, CDR2 FYNNEI. This CDR3 is CASSVDREGNQPQHF. The CDR3 DNA reads TGTGCCAGCAGTGTTGATAGGGAAGGCAATCAGCCCCAGCATTTT.

This chain uses TRBV19 with TRBJ2-5; perhaps TRBD1 as D (5 bases). In germline, CDR1 is LNHDA, CDR2 SQIVND (reference sequence). CDR3 length equals 13 residues. V was shortened by 6 bases and J by 5 bases, with 13 bases between the two germline ends. The chain's CDR3 is CASSPLRAETQYF. CDR3 nucleotide sequence: TGTGCCAGTAGCCCCCTCAGGGCTGAGACCCAGTACTTC.

This clonotype has ten or more counts. J is TRBJ2-5 and V is TRBV12-3 or TRBV12-4, with 15 positions matching TRBD2. V lost 4 bases to trimming and J lost 5 bases; unmatched junction nucleotides: 11. This CDR3 is built from 18 residues. DNA for the CDR3: TGTGCCAGCAGTTCCGGGACTAGCGGGAGGTCGGGTCCTGAGACCCAGTACTTC. Translation gives CASSSGTSGRSGPETQYF.

The J gene is TRBJ2-5, the V gene TRBV3-1; 8 bases line up with TRBD2. Germline loops: CDR1 LGHDT, CDR2 YNNKEL (reference sequence). With V trimmed by 1 base and J by 5 bases, 9 bases remained unmatched. The length of the CDR3 is 16 residues. DNA for the CDR3: TGTGCCAGCAGCCAAGTCGGAGCGGGAGATCGGGAGACCCAGTACTTC. This codes for CASSQVGAGDRETQYF.

In its sample, this clonotype was seen many times. The chain carries TRBV20-1 and TRBJ1-1; no definite D call. Germline V gives CDR1 DFQATT, CDR2 SNEGSKA (reference sequence). The CDR3 spans 13 residues. V was shortened by 4 bases and J by 1 base, with 10 bases between the two germline ends. In DNA, the CDR3 is TGCAGTGCTATGGCCGCAGGGAACACTGAAGCTTTCTTT. It translates to CSAMAAGNTEAFF.

This clonotype occurred many times. This sequence joins TRBV20-1 and TRBJ2-7; perhaps TRBD1 as D (6 bases). The V end lost 6 bases, the J end lost 1 base, and 16 bases lay between the germline ends. This CDR3 is built from 14 residues. Germline V gives CDR1 DFQATT, CDR2 SNEGSKA (reference sequence). The CDR3 DNA sequence: TGCAGTGCGCCCGGCGACAGGTTATCCTACGAGCAGTACTTC. This encodes CSAPGDRLSYEQYF.

This clonotype came up a few times. The chain couples TRBV18 to TRBJ2-7, with 13 nucleotides matching TRBD2. Looked up from germline, CDR1 is KGHSH and CDR2 is LQKENI. The V gene end was trimmed by 2 bases and the J gene end by 5 bases; junction bases not matched to a gene: 6. CDR3 size: 16 residues. CDR3 nucleotide sequence: TGTGCCAGCTCACCAATCGGACTAGCGGGAGTCCACGAGCAGTACTTC. Encoded protein: CASSPIGLAGVHEQYF.

The rearrangement uses TRBV19 and TRBJ2-7; no reliable D call. The CDR3 sequence is 16 residues long. V was cut by 6 bases and J by 2 bases, with 20 bases left in between. Per germline, CDR1 LNHDA and CDR2 SQIVND (reference sequence). CDR3: CASSLNPFRSPYEQYF. The CDR3 nucleotides are TGTGCCAGTAGCCTCAACCCTTTTAGGAGCCCCTACGAGCAGTACTTC.

Here the CDR3 reads CASSANPKGLADEQFF. The CDR3 DNA reads as TGTGCCAGCAGCGCAAACCCAAAGGGACTAGCAGATGAGCAGTTCTTC. The chain couples TRBV7-9 to TRBJ2-1, with 9 bases matching TRBD2. V shed 5 bases and J 8 bases; nucleotides not matched to a gene: 13. Germline lookup yields CDR1 SEHNR and CDR2 FQNEAQ (reference sequence). The CDR3 extends over 16 amino acids.

At least ten counts were recorded for this clonotype. The CDR3 reads CASSKPRDSQETQYF. The CDR3 nucleotides read TGTGCCAGTAGCAAACCCCGGGACAGCCAAGAGACCCAGTACTTC. This rearrangement joins TRBV19 to TRBJ2-5; TRBD1 matches 7 bases. Trimming at V came to 6 bases and at J to 1 base, leaving 8 bases not matched to a gene. Germline values: CDR1 LNHDA, CDR2 SQIVND (reference sequence). This CDR3 has 15 residues.

This clonotype showed up many times. The rearrangement links TRBV7-2 to TRBJ2-5; 10 bases are shared with TRBD2. J gave up 7 bases and V 5 bases, and 13 bases lay outside the gene matches. In germline, CDR1 is SGHTA, CDR2 FQGNSA. The CDR3 runs to 16 residues. CDR3 protein: CASSERTLAGSGTQYF. Here the CDR3 DNA reads TGTGCCAGCAGCGAACGGACACTAGCGGGATCAGGGACCCAGTACTTC.

A remark on this clonotype: One junction end disagrees with the germline gene, perhaps due to a read error. The V and J genes are TRBV4-2 and TRBJ1-2; 7 bases are shared with TRBD1. The germline gives CDR1 LGHNA, CDR2 YNFKEQ. The CDR3 spans 16 residues. In DNA form, the CDR3 reads TGTGCCGGCAGCCAGGGAACACAGGGGATGAACTATGGCTACACCTTC. Residues: CAGSQGTQGMNYGYTF.

This clonotype was recorded at least ten times. The chain couples TRBV7-8 to TRBJ2-5; 10 nucleotides match TRBD2. The CDR3 runs 15 residues. Germline loops: CDR1 SGHVS, CDR2 FQNEAQ. J lost 5 bases, V lost 2 bases, and 5 bases had no gene match. The CDR3 DNA is TGTGCCAGCAGCTTAACACTAGCGGGACGGGAGACCCAGTACTTC. It is translated as CASSLTLAGRETQYF.